The source of this T cell receptor beta chain is a study of regulatory T cells in long-lasting Graves disease. Turning to the study itself: The criterion for persistent Graves' disease was over 5 years of antithyroid drugs with positive TSH receptor antibodies.

The CDR3 runs 12 residues. Germline V CDR1 and CDR2: MDHEN, SYDVKM. V gave up 7 bases and J gave up 6 bases, with 12 bases separating them. Construction of TCR beta libraries relied on iRepertoire HTBI primers and on Arm-PCR targeting CDR3 regions. Authors' methods: Across the samples, identification revealed roughly 56 TRBV and more than twelve TRBJ segments. TCRdb used MiXCR to reprocess the multiplex PCR reads, holding one entry per CDR3 protein. The V and J calls follow TCRdb's processing rather than the paper's. The data hold around 450,000 distinct CDR3 sequences, with approximately 21% observed a single time. This clonotype was picked up many times. Time point indicated: persistent/refractory GD, antithyroid drugs over 5 years with positive TRAb. Following extraction of RNA from PBMCs, that RNA was used to make the TCR library.

The specimen comprised peripheral blood mononuclear cells (PBMCs), sampled when the disease was refractory, from a patient treated with antithyroid drugs. This chain links TRBV28 with TRBJ1-2; D unclear. The sequence derives from a female donor with Graves disease. CDR3 nucleotide sequence: TGTGCCAGCACAGACGAATTCAATGGCTACACCTTC. Translation gives CASTDEFNGYTF.